The subject of this entry is one T cell receptor beta chain. The antigen is not known. Germline assignment: CDR1 SGHVS and CDR2 FNYEAQ. The CDR3 has 16 amino acids. V was clipped by 1 base and J by 0 bases, with 10 bases between them. The PCR contained 60 Vbeta and 13 Jbeta primers. The table came from immunoSEQ multiplex PCR; TCRdb's copy has only in-frame clones and leaves some out. The sample lists 150,000 to 170,000 clones, about 80% seen once, with about 13% in the top ten. This record comes from a study of cytomegalovirus exposure and HLA in healthy donors. Study results and limitations: Analyses of presence and absence presupposed an approximately uniform sequencing depth across donors. Association with HLA alleles at 0.05 false discovery rate was found for 15,000 to 20,000 TCR beta sequences in a later analysis.

V is TRBV7-6 and J is TRBJ2-1, with a possible D match to TRBD1 (5 bases). This TCR was sampled from a man younger than 45 in good health and CMV-seropositive. The source material was PBMCs. The CDR3 region has the DNA TGTGCCAGCAGCTTAGTCGTCGACAGCTCCTACAATGAGCAGTTCTTC. Its protein product is CASSLVVDSSYNEQFF.